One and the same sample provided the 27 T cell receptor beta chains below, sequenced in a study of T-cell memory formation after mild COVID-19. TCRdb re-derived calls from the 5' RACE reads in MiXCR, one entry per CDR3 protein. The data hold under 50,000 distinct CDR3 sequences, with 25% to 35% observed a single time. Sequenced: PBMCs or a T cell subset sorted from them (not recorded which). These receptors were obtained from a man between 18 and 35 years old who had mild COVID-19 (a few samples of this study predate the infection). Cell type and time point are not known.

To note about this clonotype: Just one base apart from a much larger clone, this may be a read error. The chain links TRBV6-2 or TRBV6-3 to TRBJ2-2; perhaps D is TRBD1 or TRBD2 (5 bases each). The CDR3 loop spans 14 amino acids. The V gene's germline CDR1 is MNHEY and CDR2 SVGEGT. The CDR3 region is CASSYSGAVGELIF. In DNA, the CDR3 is TGTGCCAGCAGTTACTCAGGGGCGGTCGGGGAGCTGATTTTT.

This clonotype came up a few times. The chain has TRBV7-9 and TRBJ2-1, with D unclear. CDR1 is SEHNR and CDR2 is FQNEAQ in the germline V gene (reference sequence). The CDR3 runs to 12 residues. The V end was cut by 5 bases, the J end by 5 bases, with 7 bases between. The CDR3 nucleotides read TGTGCCAGCAGCCGTAGTAACAATGAGCAGTTCTTC. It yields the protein CASSRSNNEQFF.

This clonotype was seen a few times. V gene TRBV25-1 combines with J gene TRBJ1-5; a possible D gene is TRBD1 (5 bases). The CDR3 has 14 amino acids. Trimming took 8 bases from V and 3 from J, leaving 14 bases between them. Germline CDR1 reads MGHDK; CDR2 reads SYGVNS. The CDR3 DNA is TGTGCCAGCTCCCGAGGGGCGGACAATCAGCCCCAGCATTTT. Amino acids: CASSRGADNQPQHF.

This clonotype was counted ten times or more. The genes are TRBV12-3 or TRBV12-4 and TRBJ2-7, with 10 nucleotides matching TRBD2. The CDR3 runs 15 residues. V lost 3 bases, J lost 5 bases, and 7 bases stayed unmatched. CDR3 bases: TGTGCCAGCAGTTTTCTCCTAGCGGGGGTGAACGAGCAGTACTTC. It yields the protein CASSFLLAGVNEQYF.

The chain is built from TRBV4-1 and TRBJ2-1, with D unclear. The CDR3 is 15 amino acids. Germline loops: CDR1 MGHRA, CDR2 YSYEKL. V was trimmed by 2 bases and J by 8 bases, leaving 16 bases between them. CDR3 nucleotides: TGCGCCAGCAGCCAAACCGCGGCGGTATCTTATGAGCAGTTCTTC. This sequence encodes CASSQTAAVSYEQFF.

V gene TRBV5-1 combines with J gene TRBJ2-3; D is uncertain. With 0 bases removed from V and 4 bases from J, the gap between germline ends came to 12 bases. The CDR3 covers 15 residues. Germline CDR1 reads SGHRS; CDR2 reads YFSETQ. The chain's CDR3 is CASSLVPGGPDTQYF. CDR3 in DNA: TGCGCCAGCAGCTTGGTGCCAGGTGGTCCAGATACGCAGTATTTT.

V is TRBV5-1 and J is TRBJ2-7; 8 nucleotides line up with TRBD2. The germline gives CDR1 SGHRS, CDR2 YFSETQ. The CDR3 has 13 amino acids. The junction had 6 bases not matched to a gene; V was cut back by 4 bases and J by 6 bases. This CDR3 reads CASSPRGGGEQYV. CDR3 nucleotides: TGCGCCAGCAGCCCCCGGGGGGGTGGCGAGCAGTACGTC.

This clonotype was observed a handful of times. The CDR3 loop reads CASSPFLRDRAYNEQFF. CDR3 in DNA: TGCGCCAGCAGCCCATTTCTCCGGGACAGGGCTTACAATGAGCAGTTCTTC. This chain links TRBV5-1 with TRBJ2-1; 9 bases fit TRBD1. The CDR3 length is 17 residues. Trimming at V came to 4 bases and at J to 4 bases, leaving 12 bases not matched to a gene. Germline V gene data show CDR1 as SGHRS and CDR2 as YFSETQ.

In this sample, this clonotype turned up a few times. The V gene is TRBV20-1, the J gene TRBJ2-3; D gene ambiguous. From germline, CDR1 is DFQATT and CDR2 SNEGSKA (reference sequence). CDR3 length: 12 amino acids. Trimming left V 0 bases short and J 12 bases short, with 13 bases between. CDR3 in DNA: TGCAGTGCTAGAGAAGACCGGGCCCACCAGTATTTT. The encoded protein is CSAREDRAHQYF.

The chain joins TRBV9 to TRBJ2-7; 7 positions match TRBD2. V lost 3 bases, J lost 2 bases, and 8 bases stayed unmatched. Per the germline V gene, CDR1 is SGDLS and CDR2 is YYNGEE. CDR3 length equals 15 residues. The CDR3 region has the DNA TGTGCCAGCAGCGCAGGGCGGACTAGGGCCTACGAGCAGTACTTC. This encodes CASSAGRTRAYEQYF. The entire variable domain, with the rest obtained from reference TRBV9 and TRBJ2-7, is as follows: DSGVTQTPKHLITATGQRVTLRCSPRSGDLSVYWYQQSLDQGLQFLIQYYNGEERAKGNILERFSAQQFPDLHSELNLSSLELGDSALYFCASSAGRTRAYEQYFGPGTRLTVT.

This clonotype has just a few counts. The CDR3 DNA reads TGTGCCACCAGCAGAGCGGCTGCGGGGGCCGCTCATGAGCAGTTCTTC. This codes for CATSRAAAGAAHEQFF. The V call is TRBV15, the J call TRBJ2-1; possible D gene TRBD2, 7 bases. From germline, CDR1 is LNHNV and CDR2 YYDKDF (reference sequence). The CDR3 is 16 residues long. V was clipped by 1 base and J by 8 bases, with 18 bases between them.

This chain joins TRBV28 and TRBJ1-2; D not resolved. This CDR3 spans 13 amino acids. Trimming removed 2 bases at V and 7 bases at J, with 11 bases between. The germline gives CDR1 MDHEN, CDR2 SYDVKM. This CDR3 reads CASSLEELGGYTF. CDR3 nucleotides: TGTGCCAGCAGTTTAGAGGAGTTGGGTGGCTACACCTTC.

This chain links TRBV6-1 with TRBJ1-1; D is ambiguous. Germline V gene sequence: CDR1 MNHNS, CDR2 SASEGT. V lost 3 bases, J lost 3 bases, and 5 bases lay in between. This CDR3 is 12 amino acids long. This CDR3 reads CASSETYTEAFF. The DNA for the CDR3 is TGTGCCAGCAGTGAGACCTACACTGAAGCTTTCTTT.

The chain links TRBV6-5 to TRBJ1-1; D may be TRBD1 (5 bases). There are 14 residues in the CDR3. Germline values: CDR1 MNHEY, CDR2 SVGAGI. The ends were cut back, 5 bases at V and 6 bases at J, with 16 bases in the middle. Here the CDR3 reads CASSPGGVRAEAFF. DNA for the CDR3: TGTGCCAGCAGTCCCGGAGGGGTTCGGGCTGAAGCTTTCTTT.

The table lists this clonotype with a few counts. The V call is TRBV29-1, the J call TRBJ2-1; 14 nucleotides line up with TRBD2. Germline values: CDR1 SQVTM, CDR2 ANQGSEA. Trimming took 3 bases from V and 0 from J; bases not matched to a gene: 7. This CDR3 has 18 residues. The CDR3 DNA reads TGCAGCGTTGATGGGGGACTAGCGGGGGTGAGCTCCTACAATGAGCAGTTCTTC. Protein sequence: CSVDGGLAGVSSYNEQFF.

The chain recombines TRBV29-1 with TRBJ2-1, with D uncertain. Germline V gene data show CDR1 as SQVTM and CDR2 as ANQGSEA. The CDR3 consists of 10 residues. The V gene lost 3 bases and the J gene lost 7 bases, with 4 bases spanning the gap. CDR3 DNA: TGCAGCGTTGATGGGAATGAGCAGTTCTTC. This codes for CSVDGNEQFF.

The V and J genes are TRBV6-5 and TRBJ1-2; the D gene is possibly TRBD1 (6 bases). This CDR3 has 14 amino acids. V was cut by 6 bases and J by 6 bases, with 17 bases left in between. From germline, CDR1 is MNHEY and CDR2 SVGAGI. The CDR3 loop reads CASRAGGGSNGYTF. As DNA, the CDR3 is TGTGCCAGCAGGGCGGGTGGGGGCAGTAATGGCTACACCTTC.

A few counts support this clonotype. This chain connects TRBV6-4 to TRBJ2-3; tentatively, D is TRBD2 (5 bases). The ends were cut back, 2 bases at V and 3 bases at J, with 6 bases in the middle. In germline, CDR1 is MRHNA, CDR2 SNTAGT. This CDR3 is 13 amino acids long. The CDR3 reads CASSDRETDTQYF. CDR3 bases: TGTGCCAGCAGTGACAGGGAGACAGATACGCAGTATTTT.

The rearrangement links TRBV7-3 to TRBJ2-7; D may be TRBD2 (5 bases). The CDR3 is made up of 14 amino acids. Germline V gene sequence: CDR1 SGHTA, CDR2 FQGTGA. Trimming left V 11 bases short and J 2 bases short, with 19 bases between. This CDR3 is CAALRRTLAYEQYV. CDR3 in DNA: TGTGCCGCTCTTAGGCGGACTCTAGCCTACGAGCAGTACGTC.

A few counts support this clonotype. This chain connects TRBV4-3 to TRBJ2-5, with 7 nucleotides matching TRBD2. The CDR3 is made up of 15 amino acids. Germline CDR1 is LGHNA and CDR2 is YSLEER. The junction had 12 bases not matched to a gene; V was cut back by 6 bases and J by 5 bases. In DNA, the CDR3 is TGCGCCAGCAGTGGTAGACTAGCAGGAGGGGAGACCCAGTACTTC. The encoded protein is CASSGRLAGGETQYF.

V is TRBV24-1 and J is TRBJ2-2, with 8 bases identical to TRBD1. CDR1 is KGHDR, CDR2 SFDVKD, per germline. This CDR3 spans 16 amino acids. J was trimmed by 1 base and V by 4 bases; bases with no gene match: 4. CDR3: CATSDWTGKNTGELFF. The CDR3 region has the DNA TGTGCCACCAGTGACTGGACAGGGAAGAACACCGGGGAGCTGTTTTTT.

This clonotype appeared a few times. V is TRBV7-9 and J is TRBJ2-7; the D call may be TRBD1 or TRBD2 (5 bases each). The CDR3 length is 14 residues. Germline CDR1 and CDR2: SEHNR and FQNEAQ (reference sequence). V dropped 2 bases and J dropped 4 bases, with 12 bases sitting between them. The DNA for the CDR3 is TGTGCCAGCAGCTTATCGGGGCAGGTGTACGAGCAGTACGTC. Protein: CASSLSGQVYEQYV.

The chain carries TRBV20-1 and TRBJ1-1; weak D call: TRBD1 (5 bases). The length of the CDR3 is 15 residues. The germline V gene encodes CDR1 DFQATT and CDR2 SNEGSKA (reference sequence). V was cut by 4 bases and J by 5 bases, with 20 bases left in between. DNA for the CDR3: TGCAGTGCTACGAGCAGGGCCGATGGGATAACTGAAGCTTTCTTT. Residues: CSATSRADGITEAFF.

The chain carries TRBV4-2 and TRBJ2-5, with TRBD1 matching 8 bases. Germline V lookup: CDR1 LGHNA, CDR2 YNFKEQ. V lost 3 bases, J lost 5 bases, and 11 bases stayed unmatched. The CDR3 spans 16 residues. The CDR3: CASSHGAQGAWETQYF. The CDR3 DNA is TGTGCCAGCAGCCACGGGGCCCAGGGGGCCTGGGAGACCCAGTACTTC.

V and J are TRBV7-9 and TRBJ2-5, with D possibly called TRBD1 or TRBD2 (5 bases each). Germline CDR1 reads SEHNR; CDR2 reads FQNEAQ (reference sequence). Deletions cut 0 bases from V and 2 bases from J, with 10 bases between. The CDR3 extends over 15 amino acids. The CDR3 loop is CASSLAMGVQETQYF. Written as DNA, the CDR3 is TGTGCCAGCAGCTTAGCTATGGGGGTTCAAGAGACCCAGTACTTC.

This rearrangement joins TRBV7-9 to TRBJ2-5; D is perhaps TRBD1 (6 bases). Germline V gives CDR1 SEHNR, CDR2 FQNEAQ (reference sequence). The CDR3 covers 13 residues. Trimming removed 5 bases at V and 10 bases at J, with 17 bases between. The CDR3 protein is CASSIRTERGQYF. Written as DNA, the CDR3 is TGTGCCAGCAGCATCAGGACAGAGCGCGGCCAGTACTTC.

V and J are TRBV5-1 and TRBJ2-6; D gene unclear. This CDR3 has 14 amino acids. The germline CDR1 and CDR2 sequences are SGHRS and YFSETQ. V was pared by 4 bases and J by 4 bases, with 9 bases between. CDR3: CASSPLNGANVLTF. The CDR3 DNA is TGCGCCAGCAGCCCCCTAAACGGGGCCAACGTCCTGACTTTC.